The present T cell receptor (beta chain) was sequenced within a study of cytotoxic CD8 clonotypes in ibrutinib-treated CLL. Study-level information: Partial responses numbered roughly 25 and complete responses 2; after a median about 62 months, roughly 14 stayed remitted and 12 progressed. Response samples were obtained once patients had received a median around 12 months of treatment, range 6 to 36. Study observations and caveats: Lymph node repertoires were not studied, and sampling times were unmatched.

The CDR3 is 14 residues long. CDR1 SGDLS and CDR2 YYNGEE come from the germline V gene. V lost 3 bases and J 2 bases, leaving 10 bases between the germline ends. In regard to this clone: What it recognizes is unknown.

TCRdb keeps only in-frame clones here, not all; method: immunoSEQ multiplex PCR. The sample has 150,000 to 200,000 clones, roughly 88% seen once. Frozen-stored PBMCs produced 1.5 to 2.5 micrograms of genomic DNA for TCR beta libraries. The TCR was taken from a human donor with chronic lymphocytic leukemia. Sequencing used PBMCs, obtained at disease progression, from a patient treated with ibrutinib. The J gene is TRBJ2-3, the V gene TRBV9; D not certain. The CDR3 DNA is TGTGCCAGCAGCGCCCTACTGAACACAGATACGCAGTATTTT. Translated, it gives CASSALLNTDTQYF.